The T cell receptor (beta chain) described here comes from a study of regulatory T cells in long-lasting Graves disease. About the study: Newly diagnosed Graves' patients had under 3 months of antithyroid drugs.

This clonotype came up many times. The antigen remains unidentified. V shed 4 bases and J shed 7 bases, with 14 bases lying between them. This CDR3 has 13 amino acids. Looked up from germline, CDR1 is SGHTA and CDR2 is FQGTGA. Study-wide results and caveats: Less diverse TCR repertoires were seen in persistent Graves' patients than in newly diagnosed ones.

Time point reported: newly diagnosed GD, antithyroid drugs for less than 3 months. RNA isolated from PBMCs was used to make the TCR library. To make TCR beta libraries, researchers used iRepertoire HTBI primers and Arm-PCR of CDR3 regions. TCRdb fed the multiplex PCR reads into MiXCR, producing one record per CDR3 protein. This table holds about 610,000 distinct CDR3 sequences, about 16% found once. These sequences were also reported in another study, on T cells in Graves' hyperthyroidism and ophthalmopathy. That work contributes: Diagnosis of hyperthyroidism was new in patients aged 18 to 65, and its duration was under 2 months. RT-PCR in the first round (using the HTBI primer set) targeted the TCR CDR3.

This sequence was found in a man aged 18 to 29 with Graves disease. The chain links TRBV7-3 to TRBJ2-7, with D unclear. This material consisted of peripheral blood mononuclear cells (PBMCs), taken at new diagnosis, from a patient treated with antithyroid drugs. The CDR3 region is CASSSHPHGEQYF. In DNA form, the CDR3 reads TGTGCCAGCAGCTCACACCCTCATGGGGAGCAGTACTTC.